The clone carrying this TCR beta chain was observed a handful of times. This entry is derived from a study of blood T cell repertoires in COVID-19. The germline V gene has CDR1 SGDLS and CDR2 YYNGEE. The CDR3 sequence is 15 residues long. Trimming cost V 2 bases and J 2 bases, with 14 bases left between them. The assay was immunoSEQ multiplex PCR, and TCRdb's table has in-frame clones only and misses some. Of around 250,000 clones in the sample, around 83% were seen once. The receptor was isolated from a woman between 35 and 50 years old who had recovered from COVID-19. V usage is TRBV9 and J usage is TRBJ2-7; D possibly corresponds to TRBD2 (7 bases). The sequencing sample was made of peripheral blood. CDR3 residues: CASSVSGGGAYEQYF. For the CDR3, the DNA is TGTGCCAGCAGCGTCTCTGGGGGGGGCGCCTACGAGCAGTACTTC.